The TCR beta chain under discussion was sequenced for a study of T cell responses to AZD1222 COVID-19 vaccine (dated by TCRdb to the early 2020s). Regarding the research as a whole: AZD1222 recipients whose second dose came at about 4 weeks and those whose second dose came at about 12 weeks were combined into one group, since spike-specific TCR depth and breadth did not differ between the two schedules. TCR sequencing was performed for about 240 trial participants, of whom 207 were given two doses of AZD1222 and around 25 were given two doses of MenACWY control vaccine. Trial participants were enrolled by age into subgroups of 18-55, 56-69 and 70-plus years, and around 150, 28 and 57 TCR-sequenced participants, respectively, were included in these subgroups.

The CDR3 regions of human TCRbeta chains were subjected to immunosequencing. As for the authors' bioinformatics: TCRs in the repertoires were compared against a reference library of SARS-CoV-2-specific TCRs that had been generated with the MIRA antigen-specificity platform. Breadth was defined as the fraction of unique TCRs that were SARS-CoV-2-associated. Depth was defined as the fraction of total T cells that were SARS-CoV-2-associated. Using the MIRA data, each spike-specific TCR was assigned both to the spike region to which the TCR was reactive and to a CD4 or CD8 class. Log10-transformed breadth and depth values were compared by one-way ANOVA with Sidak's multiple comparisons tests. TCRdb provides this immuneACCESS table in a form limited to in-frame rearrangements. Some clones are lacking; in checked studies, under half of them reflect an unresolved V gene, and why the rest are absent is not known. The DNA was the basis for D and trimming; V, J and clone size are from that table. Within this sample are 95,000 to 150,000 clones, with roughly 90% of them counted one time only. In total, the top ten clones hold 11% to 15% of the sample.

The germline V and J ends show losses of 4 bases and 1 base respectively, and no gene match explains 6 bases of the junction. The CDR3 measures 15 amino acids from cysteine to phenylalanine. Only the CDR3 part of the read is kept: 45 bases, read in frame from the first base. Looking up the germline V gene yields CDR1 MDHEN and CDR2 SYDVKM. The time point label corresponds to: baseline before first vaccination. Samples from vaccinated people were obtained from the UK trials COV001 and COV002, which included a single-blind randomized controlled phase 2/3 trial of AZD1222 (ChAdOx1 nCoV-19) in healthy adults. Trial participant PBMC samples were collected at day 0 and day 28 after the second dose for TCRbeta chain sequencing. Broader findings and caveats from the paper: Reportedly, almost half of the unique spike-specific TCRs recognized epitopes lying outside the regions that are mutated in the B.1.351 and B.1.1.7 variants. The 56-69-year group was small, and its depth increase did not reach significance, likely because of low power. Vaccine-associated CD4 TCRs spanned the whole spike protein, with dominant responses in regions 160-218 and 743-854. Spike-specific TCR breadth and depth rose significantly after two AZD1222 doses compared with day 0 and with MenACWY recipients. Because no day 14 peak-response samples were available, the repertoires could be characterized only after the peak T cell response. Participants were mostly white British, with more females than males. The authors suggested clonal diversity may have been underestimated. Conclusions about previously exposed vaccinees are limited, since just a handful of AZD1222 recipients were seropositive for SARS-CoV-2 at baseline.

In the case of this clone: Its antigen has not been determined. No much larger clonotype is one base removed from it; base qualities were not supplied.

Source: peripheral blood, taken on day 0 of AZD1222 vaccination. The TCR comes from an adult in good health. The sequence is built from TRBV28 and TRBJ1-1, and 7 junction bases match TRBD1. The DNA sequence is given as TGTGCCAGCAGTTCAACAGGGGCGAGGAACACTGAAGCTTTCTTT. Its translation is CASSSTGARNTEAFF.